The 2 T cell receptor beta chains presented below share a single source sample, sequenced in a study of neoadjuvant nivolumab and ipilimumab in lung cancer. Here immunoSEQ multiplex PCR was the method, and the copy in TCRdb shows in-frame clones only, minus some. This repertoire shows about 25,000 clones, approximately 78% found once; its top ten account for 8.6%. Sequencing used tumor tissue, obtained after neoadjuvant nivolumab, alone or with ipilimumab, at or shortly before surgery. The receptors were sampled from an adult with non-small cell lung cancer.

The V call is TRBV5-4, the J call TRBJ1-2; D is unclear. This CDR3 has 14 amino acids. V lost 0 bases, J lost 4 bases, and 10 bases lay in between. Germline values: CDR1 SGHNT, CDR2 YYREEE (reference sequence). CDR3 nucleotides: TGTGCCAGCAGCTTGGATGGGGTCCCCTATGGCTACACCTTC. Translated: CASSLDGVPYGYTF.

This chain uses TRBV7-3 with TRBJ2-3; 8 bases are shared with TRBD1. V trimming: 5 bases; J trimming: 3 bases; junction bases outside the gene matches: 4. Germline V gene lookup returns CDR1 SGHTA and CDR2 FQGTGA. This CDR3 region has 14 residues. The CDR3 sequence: CASSGQGGTDTQYF. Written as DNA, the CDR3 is TGTGCCAGCAGCGGACAGGGTGGGACAGATACGCAGTATTTT.